This T cell receptor (beta chain) emerged from a study of follicular helper T cells after annual influenza vaccination. Of note for this clone: Antigen: not known.

This CDR3 is 15 amino acids long. Trimming at V came to 5 bases and at J to 4 bases, leaving 7 bases not matched to a gene. The V gene's germline CDR1 is LNHDA and CDR2 SQIVND (reference sequence). TCRdb's table, derived via immunoSEQ multiplex PCR, lists solely in-frame clones and lacks some. The sample consists of about 11,000 clones, 81% of them appearing once. Time point denoted: 2014-2015 season, pre-vaccination. Study-wide results and limits: ICOS+CD38+ cTfh clonality tracked population frequency, and its change tracked circulating plasmablast change. Each annual vaccination recalled recurring oligoclonal ICOS+CD38+ cTfh clonotypes. Undersampling of the much larger non-cTfh compartments could not be excluded for influenza clone enrichment.

J is TRBJ1-5 and V is TRBV19, with TRBD1 matching 8 bases. Source: CXCR5- memory CD4+ T cells sorted from blood, taken on the day of influenza vaccination. The clonotype comes from an adult who received the influenza vaccine. The CDR3 loop is CASSPWDRPNQPQHF. The CDR3 nucleotides read TGTGCCAGTAGTCCTTGGGACAGGCCTAATCAGCCCCAGCATTTT.